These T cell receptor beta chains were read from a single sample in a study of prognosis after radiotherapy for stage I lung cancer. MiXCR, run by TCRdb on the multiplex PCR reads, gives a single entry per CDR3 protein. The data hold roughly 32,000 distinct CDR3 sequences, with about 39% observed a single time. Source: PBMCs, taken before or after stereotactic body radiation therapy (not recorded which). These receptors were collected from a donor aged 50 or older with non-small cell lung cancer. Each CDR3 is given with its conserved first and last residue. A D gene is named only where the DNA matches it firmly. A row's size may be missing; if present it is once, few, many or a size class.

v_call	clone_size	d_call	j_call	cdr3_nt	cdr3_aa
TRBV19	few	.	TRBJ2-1	TGTGCCAGTCCATTGGGGAATGAGCAGTTCTTC	CASPLGNEQFF
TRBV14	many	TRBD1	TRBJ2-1	TGTGCCAGCAGCCCGGGACAGGGGTTCTACAATGAGCAGTTCTTC	CASSPGQGFYNEQFF
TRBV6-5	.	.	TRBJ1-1	TGTGCCAGCAGTTACGGGGACTTGGACACTGAAGCTTTCTTT	CASSYGDLDTEAFF
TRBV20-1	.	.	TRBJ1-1	TGCAGTGTTATAAACATCGGGACAAGGAACACTGAAGCTTTCTTT	CSVINIGTRNTEAFF
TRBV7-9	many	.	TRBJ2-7	TGTGCCAGCAGCTTAGGCCGGGGACGGGGCGACGAGCAGTACTTC	CASSLGRGRGDEQYF
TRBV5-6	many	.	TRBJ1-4	TGTGCCAGCAGCCCGGGGCTATCAACTAATGAAAAACTGTTTTTT	CASSPGLSTNEKLFF
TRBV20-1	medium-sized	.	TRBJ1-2	TGCAGTGCTACGAGGGACCGAGACTATGGCTACACCTTC	CSATRDRDYGYTF
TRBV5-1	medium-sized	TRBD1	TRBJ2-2	TGCGCCAGCAGAAGACAGGGCACCACCGGGGAGCTGTTTTTT	CASRRQGTTGELFF
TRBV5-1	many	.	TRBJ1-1	TGCGCCAGCAGCCTCGGGACAACTAACACTGAAGCTTTCTTT	CASSLGTTNTEAFF
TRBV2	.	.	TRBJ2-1	TGTGCCAGCAGTGAGGGTGAACCTGAATGCAATGAGCAGTTCTTC	CASSEGEPECNEQFF
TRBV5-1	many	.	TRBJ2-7	TGCGCCAGCAGCTTGGTTCTGGGAGTCGGCGAGCAGTACTTC	CASSLVLGVGEQYF
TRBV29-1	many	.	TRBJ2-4	TGCAGCGTTGCGGCGGGGTTGGGTCAGTACTTC	CSVAAGLGQYF
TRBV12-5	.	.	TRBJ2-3	TGTGCTAGTGGTTTGGGAGCGGGTGGGGTCACAGATACGCAGTATTTT	CASGLGAGGVTDTQYF
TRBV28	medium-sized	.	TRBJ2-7	TGTGCCAGCCTCTCGCTGGGACGCCAAGGCGGGGAGCAGTACTTC	CASLSLGRQGGEQYF
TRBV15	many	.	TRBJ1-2	TGTGCCACCAGCAGGCCAACCTCCGCTGGATATGGCTACACCTTC	CATSRPTSAGYGYTF
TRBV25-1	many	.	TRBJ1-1	TGTGCCAGCAGTGGACCCCTTCGGGGATTT	CASSGPLRGF
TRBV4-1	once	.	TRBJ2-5	TGCGCCAGCAGCCAAGATAAATCCGGGGCGGTGAAGACCCAGTACTTC	CASSQDKSGAVKTQYF
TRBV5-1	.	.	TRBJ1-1	TGCACCAGCAGCTTCACAAATTTCGCTGAAGATTTCTTT	CTSSFTNFAEDFF
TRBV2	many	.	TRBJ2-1	TGTGCCAGCAGGCAGTATCGAGGGACTGAGCAGTTCTTC	CASRQYRGTEQFF
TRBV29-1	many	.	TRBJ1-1	TGCCCAGTGCAGGCTTTCGACACTGAAGCTTTCTTT	CPVQAFDTEAFF
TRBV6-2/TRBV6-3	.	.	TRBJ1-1	TGTGCCACCATGGGACACCCGGGCGCTGAAGCTTTCTTT	CATMGHPGAEAFF
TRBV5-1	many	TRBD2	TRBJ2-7	TGCGCCGATACTAGCGGGAGTTTCTACGAGCAGTACTTC	CADTSGSFYEQYF
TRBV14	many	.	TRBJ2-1	TGTGCCAGCAGCTACGGAGGAGGTGGGTACAATGAGCAGTTCTTC	CASSYGGGGYNEQFF
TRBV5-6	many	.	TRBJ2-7	TGTGCCAGCAGCTTGGTTGACAGGTCGGGCGAGCAGTACTTC	CASSLVDRSGEQYF
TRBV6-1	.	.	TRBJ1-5	TGTGCCAGCAGATCCCGGAAAGGGCTGAGCAATCAGCCCCAGCATTTT	CASRSRKGLSNQPQHF
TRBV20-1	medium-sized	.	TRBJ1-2	TGCAGTGCTCGGGCCCTAAACTATGGCTACACCTTC	CSARALNYGYTF
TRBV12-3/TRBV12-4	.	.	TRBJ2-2	TGTGCCAGCAGTTCGGACATGGGGCTATTCACCGGGGAGCTGTTTTTT	CASSSDMGLFTGELFF
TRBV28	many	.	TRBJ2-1	TGTGCCAGCAGTAAAGTGGACAGCCTATACAATGAGCAGTTCTTC	CASSKVDSLYNEQFF
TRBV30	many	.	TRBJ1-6	TGTGCCTGGAGCGGGTTCGGGGGTTATAATTCACCCCTCCACTTT	CAWSGFGGYNSPLHF
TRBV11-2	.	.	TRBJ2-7	TGTGCCAGCAGCGATACACCCTGGAGTAACGAGCAGTACTTC	CASSDTPWSNEQYF
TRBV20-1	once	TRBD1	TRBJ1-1	TGCAGTGCTAGGCAGGGGGGAGAGGTCACTGAAGCTTTCTTT	CSARQGGEVTEAFF
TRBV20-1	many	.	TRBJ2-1	TGCAGTGCTAGTGGTGGGCAGCTTAACAATGAGCAGTTCTTC	CSASGGQLNNEQFF
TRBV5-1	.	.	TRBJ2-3	TGCGCCAGCAGCTTGCAGTTAAATGCGCAGTATTTT	CASSLQLNAQYF
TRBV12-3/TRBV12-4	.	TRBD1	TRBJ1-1	TGTGCCAGCAGCCCAACAGGGGGAAACACTGAAGCTTTCTTT	CASSPTGGNTEAFF
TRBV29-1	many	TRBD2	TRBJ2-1	TGCAGCGGAGGGCTAGCGGGAGTTAGTGAGCAGTTCTTC	CSGGLAGVSEQFF
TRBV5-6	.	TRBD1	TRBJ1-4	TGTGCCAGCAGCTGGGGGCCTCGACAGGGTGAAAAACTGTTTTTT	CASSWGPRQGEKLFF
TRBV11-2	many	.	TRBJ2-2	TGTGCCAGCAGCTTAGGGCTTACCGGGGAGCTGTTTTTT	CASSLGLTGELFF
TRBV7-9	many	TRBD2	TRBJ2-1	TGTGCCAGCAGCTCGGGACTAGCGGGAGGTAAGTTCTTC	CASSSGLAGGKFF
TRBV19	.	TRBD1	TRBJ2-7	TGTGCCAGTAGTAGCCGACAGGGACCTCGATCCTGCGAGCAGTACTTC	CASSSRQGPRSCEQYF
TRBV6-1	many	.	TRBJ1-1	TGTGCCAGCAGGGGCGGGGGGGAGGCCACTGAAGCTTTCTTT	CASRGGGEATEAFF
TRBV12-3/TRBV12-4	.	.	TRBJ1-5	TGTGCCAGCAGTTTAGGGTTAGCTGATCATCCCCAGCATTTT	CASSLGLADHPQHF
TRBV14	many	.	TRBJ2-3	TGTGCCAGCAGCCCGACTACAACCTATACGCAGTATTTT	CASSPTTTYTQYF